This T cell receptor (beta chain) stems from a study of regulatory T cells in long-lasting Graves disease (dated by TCRdb to the early 2020s). With regard to the full study: Antithyroid drugs had been taken for less than 3 months by newly diagnosed Graves' disease patients. A total of about 33 samples underwent TCR sequencing, from some 13 patients with persistent Graves' disease and approximately 20 patients with newly diagnosed Graves' disease. Peripheral blood TCR sequencing and RNA sequencing compared persistent Graves' disease patients with newly diagnosed Graves' disease patients. The study was registered as a clinical trial and conducted in China. What the study reported, not specific to this receptor: Sequencing and analysis were limited to the TCR beta chain. Compared with newly diagnosed patients, persistent Graves' disease patients had lower TCR Shannon entropy and fewer highly expanded clones, which suggests clonal expansion. Persistent disease showed preferential use of TRBV28, TRBJ1-2 and TRBJ2-5, whereas newly diagnosed disease favored TRBV20-1 and TRBJ2-1. The authors acknowledged the small sample size as a limitation that may reduce accuracy. Only peripheral blood was studied, because thyroid tissue, the primary lesion, was inaccessible. Persistent patients shared more public clonotypes among themselves (around 3,000) than newly diagnosed patients did (about 970).

The method was multiplex PCR. Sequencing took place on an Illumina HiSeq 4000. iRepertoire HTBI primers and Arm-PCR amplification of CDR3 regions were used to construct TCR beta libraries. PCR products were gel purified before sequencing. The paper's data handling went like this. A total of 62 TRBV and about 13 TRBJ segments were identified across samples and were used for gene usage analysis of CDR3 amino acid clonotypes. COPE and FqMerger were used to merge the filtered high-quality paired reads into contigs. BLAST was used to align contigs to IMGT TRBV, TRBD and TRBJ reference genes, and CDR3 was defined according to IMGT. Any clonotype with a frequency above 0.1% was counted as a highly expanded clone. Shannon entropy was used to measure repertoire diversity, and the Gini coefficient was used to measure V-J evenness. A clonotype was considered public if more than one individual shared it. The public reads were reprocessed in TCRdb via fastp at Q25 and MiXCR, keeping in-frame beta chains. Merged by CDR3 protein, the rows form single entries marked with the most common genes and DNA. The V and J calls come from TCRdb's annotation, not from the publication. Here the sample has fewer than 650,000 distinct CDR3 sequences; about 15% occur a single time. Clones ranked in the top ten supply more than 15% of the sample.

In regard to this clonotype: This receptor's antigen is unknown. The sample holds no much larger clone one base away, and base qualities are not on file.

In the paper's terms, the time point label means: newly diagnosed GD, antithyroid drugs for less than 3 months. For both TCR sequencing and RNA sequencing, RNA was extracted from PBMCs using TRIzol. Graves' disease was diagnosed according to American Thyroid Association guidelines. Recruitment of patients was carried out at an endocrinology department in Xi'an, China. Each patient gave about 8.1 milliliters of peripheral blood, collected in an EDTA anticoagulant tube. Ficoll Paque Plus density gradient separation was used to isolate PBMCs, and no additional T cell sorting was done. An Agilent 2100 Bioanalyzer and agarose gel were used to check RNA quality, while a NanoDrop 2000 measured RNA concentration. CDR3 length: 16 amino acids, cysteine to phenylalanine. Solely the CDR3 DNA is kept, with 48 bases framed from the first base. The germline V gene specifies SGHRS as CDR1 and YFSETQ as CDR2. Trimming accounts for 4 bases at V and 5 bases at J, while the number of junction bases matched to no gene is 14.

Separately, the same data were catalogued under a study of T cells in Graves' hyperthyroidism and ophthalmopathy. The second study reports: Graves' hyperthyroidism was defined as stable when no progression to ophthalmopathy occurred over 18 months of follow-up. The hyperthyroidism patients were between 18 and 65 years old and newly diagnosed, with a disease duration of less than 2 months. Patients with uncontrolled infections, other autoimmune diseases, pregnancy or lactation were excluded. Diagnoses were based on clinical symptoms, serum thyroxine and TRAb, thyroid ultrasound and orbital computed tomography. The TCR CDR3 was subjected to a first round of RT-PCR using the HTBI primer set and the Qiagen OneStep RT-PCR kit. Blood samples also contained most of the expanded thyroid clonotypes (frequency above 0.001), which suggests that blood repertoires may reflect thyroid immune responses. A model built on a 13 V-J signature distinguished ophthalmopathy from stable hyperthyroidism, reaching roughly 88% sensitivity and about 81% specificity in cross-validation and 80%/75% in testing. In validation, the model predicted progression to ophthalmopathy with roughly 70% sensitivity and 72% to 85% specificity, a median of about 6.7 months before onset. A discovery cohort of about 96 patients, 43 with Graves' ophthalmopathy and approximately 60 with stable Graves' hyperthyroidism, was used to find distinguishing TCR V-J signatures. Whether ophthalmopathy could be predicted prospectively was tested in an independent validation cohort made up of fewer than 20 hyperthyroidism patients plus 17 patients who later progressed to ophthalmopathy. For training and testing, the 95 to 100 patients in the discovery cohort were randomly divided in a 7:3 ratio. In several Graves' hyperthyroidism patients, the study also compared T-cell repertoires from thyroid tissue with T-cell repertoires from blood. Once sampling was done, hyperthyroidism patients were given methimazole at a starting dose of 30 mg daily, whereas ophthalmopathy patients were given high-dose intravenous methylprednisolone. The libraries were constructed in a second round of multiplex PCR and then size-selected and purified. Libraries were sequenced paired-end with 100 bp reads on an Illumina HiSeq2000. Raw data were processed with SOAPnuke, discarding reads with adapters, uncalled bases, mean Phred below 15, or no exact constant-primer or identifier match. COPE v1.2.5 was used to merge high-quality paired reads, and clonotypes were defined as unique nucleotide sequences. MiTCR v1.1 was used to align the clonotypes against IMGT TRBV, TRBD and TRBJ reference segments. The analysis was restricted to V-J combinations with a frequency above 0.0001, which together covered about 99% of the repertoires. A TCS score was defined as the ratio between F50 (clonal expansion) and ExV (chaos), using BLOSUM62-based TCRdist between CDR3 peptides within each V-J. Welch's t-statistics and random forest reduced 450 to 600 V-J features to fewer than 15, which were used in a naive Bayes classifier (R e1071). No statistical method was used to fix the sample size in advance, and group allocation was not hidden from the investigators. The paper reports TCR Vbeta CDR3 sequencing of some 140 peripheral blood samples: around 45 ophthalmopathy, roughly 80 hyperthyroidism and about 17 progressor patients.

The starting material was peripheral blood mononuclear cells (PBMCs), obtained at new diagnosis, from a patient treated with antithyroid drugs. The rearranged segments are TRBV5-1 and TRBJ2-7; TRBD2 agrees with 8 junctional bases. The clonotype originates from a woman aged 25 to 45 with Graves disease. Donor details come from another sample of the same person, matched by shared clones. The nucleotide sequence reads as follows: TGCGCCAGCAGCGAGCGGGAGATTGTGACTGGTAACGAGCAGTACTTC. It codes for CASSEREIVTGNEQYF.